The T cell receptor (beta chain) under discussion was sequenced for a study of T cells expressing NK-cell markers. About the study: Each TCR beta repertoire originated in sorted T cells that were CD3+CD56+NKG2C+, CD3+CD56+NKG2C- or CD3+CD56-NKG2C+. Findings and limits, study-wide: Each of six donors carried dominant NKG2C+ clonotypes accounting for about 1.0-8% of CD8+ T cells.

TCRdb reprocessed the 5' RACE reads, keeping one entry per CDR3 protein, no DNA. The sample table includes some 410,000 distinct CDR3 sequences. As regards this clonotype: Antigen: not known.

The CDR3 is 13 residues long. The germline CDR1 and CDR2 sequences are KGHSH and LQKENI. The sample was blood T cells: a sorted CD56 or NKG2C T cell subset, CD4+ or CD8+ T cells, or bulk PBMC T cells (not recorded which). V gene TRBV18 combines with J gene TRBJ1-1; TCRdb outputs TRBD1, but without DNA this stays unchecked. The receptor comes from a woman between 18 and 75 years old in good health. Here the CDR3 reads CASSRGQNTEAFF.